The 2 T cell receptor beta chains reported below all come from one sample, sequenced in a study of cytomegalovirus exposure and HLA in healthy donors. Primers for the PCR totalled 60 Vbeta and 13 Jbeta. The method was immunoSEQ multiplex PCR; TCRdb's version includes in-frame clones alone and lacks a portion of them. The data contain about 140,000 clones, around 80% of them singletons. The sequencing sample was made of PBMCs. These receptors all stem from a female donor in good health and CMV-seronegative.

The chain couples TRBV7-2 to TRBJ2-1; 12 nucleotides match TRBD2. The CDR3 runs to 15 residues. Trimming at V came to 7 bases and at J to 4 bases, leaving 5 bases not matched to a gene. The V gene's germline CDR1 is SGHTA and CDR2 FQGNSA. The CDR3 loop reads CASTWTSGNYNEQFF. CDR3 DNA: TGTGCCAGCACCTGGACTAGCGGGAATTACAATGAGCAGTTCTTC.

The CDR3 is CASSWGGRVVNEQYF. The CDR3 DNA sequence: TGTGCCAGCAGCTGGGGAGGTAGGGTCGTCAACGAGCAGTACTTC. The rearrangement joins TRBV28 to TRBJ2-7; D possibly corresponds to TRBD2 (6 bases). Trimming shortened V by 6 bases and J by 5 bases, and 20 bases separated the two germline ends. The CDR3 has 15 amino acids. CDR1 is MDHEN, CDR2 SYDVKM, per germline.